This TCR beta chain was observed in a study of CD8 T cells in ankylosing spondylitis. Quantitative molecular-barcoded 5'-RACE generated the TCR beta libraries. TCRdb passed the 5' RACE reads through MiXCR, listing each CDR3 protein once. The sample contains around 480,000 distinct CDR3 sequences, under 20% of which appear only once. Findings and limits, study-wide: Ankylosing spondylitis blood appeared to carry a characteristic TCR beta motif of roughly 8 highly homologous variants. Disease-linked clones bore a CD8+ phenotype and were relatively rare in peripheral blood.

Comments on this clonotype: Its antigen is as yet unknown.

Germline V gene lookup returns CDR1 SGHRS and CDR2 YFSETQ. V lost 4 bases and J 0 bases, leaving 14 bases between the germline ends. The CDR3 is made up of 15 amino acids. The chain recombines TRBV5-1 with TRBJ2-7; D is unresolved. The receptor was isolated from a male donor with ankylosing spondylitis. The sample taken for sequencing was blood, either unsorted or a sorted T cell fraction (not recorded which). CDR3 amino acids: CASSLGSPGSYEQYF. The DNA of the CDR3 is TGCGCCAGCAGCCTGGGGTCCCCGGGCTCCTACGAGCAGTACTTC.